These 25 T cell receptor beta chains share one sample of origin, sequenced in a study of STAT5B mutations in CD4+ large granular lymphocyte leukemia. Assay used: immunoSEQ multiplex PCR; TCRdb lists only in-frame clones, some missing. In the table there are approximately 40,000 clones, around 85% of which are singletons. The sample was CD4+ T cells from blood buffy coats. Receptor source: a human donor in good health.

The genes are TRBV30 and TRBJ1-2; D gene uncertain. The V gene lost 4 bases and the J gene lost 6 bases, with 12 bases spanning the gap. Germline CDR1 is GTSNPN and CDR2 is SVGIG (reference sequence). CDR3 length: 12 amino acids. The CDR3 DNA sequence: TGTGCCTGGACCCCCCAGCCTAATGGCTACACCTTC. This encodes CAWTPQPNGYTF.

V usage is TRBV6-5 and J usage is TRBJ2-1; D is undetermined. Germline CDR1 reads MNHEY; CDR2 reads SVGAGI. V was shortened by 0 bases and J by 5 bases, with 11 bases between the two germline ends. The length of the CDR3 is 15 residues. CDR3: CASSYSLPRHNEQFF. The CDR3 DNA reads as TGTGCCAGCAGTTACTCCTTACCGAGGCACAATGAGCAGTTCTTC.

The chain combines TRBV6-5 with TRBJ2-7, with D tentatively TRBD1 (6 bases). Germline V gives CDR1 MNHEY, CDR2 SVGAGI. This CDR3 is built from 15 residues. Deletions cut 5 bases from V and 0 bases from J, with 14 bases between. The CDR3 region is CASSHTGTLSYEQYF. The CDR3, as DNA: TGTGCCAGCAGTCACACCGGGACACTCTCCTACGAGCAGTACTTC.

The rearrangement links TRBV9 to TRBJ2-7; 7 nucleotides line up with TRBD1. This CDR3 contains 15 residues. Trimming removed 0 bases from V and 2 bases from J; junction bases left unmatched: 5. Germline V lookup: CDR1 SGDLS, CDR2 YYNGEE. For the CDR3, the DNA is TGTGCCAGCAGCGTAGAGGGGGCTACAACCTACGAGCAGTACTTC. This sequence encodes CASSVEGATTYEQYF.

The chain recombines TRBV10-3 with TRBJ2-3; D remains ambiguous. With 6 bases removed from V and 2 bases from J, the gap between germline ends came to 12 bases. This CDR3 comprises 14 residues. CDR1 is ENHRY, CDR2 SYGVKD, per germline. For the CDR3, the DNA is TGTGCCATCAGCACCACCCAGTCCACAGATACGCAGTATTTT. Amino acids: CAISTTQSTDTQYF.

The chain has TRBV11-2 and TRBJ1-6; D is unresolved. The CDR3 covers 12 residues. Germline V gene data show CDR1 as SGHAT and CDR2 as FQNNGV. The ends were cut back, 6 bases at V and 10 bases at J, with 10 bases in the middle. CDR3 in amino acids: CASRVPGSPLHF. The DNA of the CDR3 is TGTGCCAGCAGAGTCCCGGGATCACCCCTCCACTTT.

This chain links TRBV10-3 with TRBJ1-2; D is ambiguous. From germline, CDR1 is ENHRY and CDR2 SYGVKD. The CDR3 has 12 amino acids. Trimming shortened V by 4 bases and J by 4 bases, and 7 bases separated the two germline ends. CDR3 sequence: CAISASSYGYTF. In nucleotides, the CDR3 is TGTGCCATCAGTGCGTCAAGCTATGGCTACACCTTC.

The chain carries TRBV7-8 and TRBJ2-2, with 14 bases fitting TRBD2. Germline loops: CDR1 SGHVS, CDR2 FQNEAQ. The CDR3 extends over 17 amino acids. The trim removed 6 bases at V and 14 bases at J, leaving 17 bases unmatched. The CDR3 here is CASSLAPGLAGAPVLFF. The CDR3 bases are TGTGCCAGCAGTCTAGCCCCGGGACTAGCGGGGGCCCCCGTCCTGTTTTTT. Full variable domain (missing parts from reference TRBV7-8 and TRBJ2-2): GAGVSQSPRYKVAKRGQDVALRCDPISGHVSLFWYQQALGQGPEFLTYFQNEAQLDKSGLPSDRFFAERPEGSVSTLKIQRTQQEDSAVYLCASSLAPGLAGAPVLFFGEGSRLTVL.

The genes are TRBV28 and TRBJ2-5, with 9 bases lining up with TRBD2. CDR3 size: 15 residues. From germline, CDR1 is MDHEN and CDR2 SYDVKM. V trimming: 3 bases; J trimming: 3 bases; junction bases outside the gene matches: 5. CDR3: CASSFAGGREETQYF. The CDR3 DNA reads TGTGCCAGCAGTTTCGCGGGAGGGAGGGAAGAGACCCAGTACTTC.

There are a few counts of this clone. The gene calls are TRBV10-3 and TRBJ2-7; 9 positions match TRBD1. The CDR3 extends over 14 amino acids. Per germline, CDR1 ENHRY and CDR2 SYGVKD. With 10 bases clipped from V and 1 base from J, the junction kept 8 bases outside the gene matches. CDR3 protein: CATHRGLDSYEQYF. Here the CDR3 DNA reads TGTGCCACCCACAGGGGGCTCGATTCCTACGAGCAGTACTTC.

J is TRBJ2-7 and V is TRBV28, with a weak D call TRBD1 (6 bases). V was trimmed by 6 bases and J by 1 base, leaving 16 bases between them. The CDR3 spans 15 residues. CDR1 and CDR2 (germline): MDHEN, SYDVKM. CDR3 sequence: CASSRGQPASYEQYF. The CDR3 nucleotides are TGTGCCAGCAGCCGTGGACAGCCTGCGTCCTACGAGCAGTACTTC.

The chain links TRBV7-9 to TRBJ2-1; D call uncertain. The ends were cut back, 6 bases at V and 0 bases at J, with 18 bases in the middle. The CDR3 is made up of 17 amino acids. The germline CDR1 and CDR2 sequences are SEHNR and FQNEAQ (reference sequence). CDR3 residues: CASRSMYQSSSYNEQFF. Here the CDR3 DNA reads TGTGCCAGCAGATCCATGTACCAGTCGAGCTCCTACAATGAGCAGTTCTTC.

This clone has just a few counts. The chain uses TRBV4-2 and TRBJ1-1; 8 bases fit TRBD1. The germline gives CDR1 LGHNA, CDR2 YNFKEQ. The CDR3 runs 16 residues. The ends lost 4 bases at V and 0 bases at J; junction bases unmatched: 7. The CDR3 spells CASSLNDRGMNTEAFF. DNA of the CDR3: TGTGCCAGCAGCCTTAATGACAGGGGTATGAACACTGAAGCTTTCTTT.

This clone was observed a single time. V gene TRBV7-8 combines with J gene TRBJ2-7, with 7 nucleotides matching TRBD2. V lost 7 bases to trimming and J lost 4 bases; unmatched junction nucleotides: 4. The CDR3 runs 12 residues. Germline V gene data show CDR1 as SGHVS and CDR2 as FQNEAQ. The DNA of the CDR3 is TGTGCCAGCAATTTCGGGGGGTACGAGCAGTACTTC. It codes for CASNFGGYEQYF.

This chain connects TRBV19 to TRBJ2-2, with 10 bases lining up with TRBD2. Trimming took 3 bases from V and 4 from J; bases not matched to a gene: 8. Germline V gene lookup returns CDR1 LNHDA and CDR2 SQIVND (reference sequence). CDR3 length: 17 residues. The CDR3 loop reads CASSMGPSGRATGELFF. The CDR3 DNA follows: TGTGCCAGTAGTATGGGACCGAGCGGGAGGGCCACCGGGGAGCTGTTTTTT. Filled out from reference TRBV19 and TRBJ2-2, the complete variable domain reads DGGITQSPKYLFRKEGQNVTLSCEQNLNHDAMYWYRQDPGQGLRLIYYSQIVNDFQKGDIAEGYSVSREKKESFPLTVTSAQKNPTAFYLCASSMGPSGRATGELFFGEGSRLTVL.

DNA of the CDR3: TGTGCCAGCAGCTTGAACAGGGATAATGGCTACACCTTC. Its translation is CASSLNRDNGYTF. The V and J genes are TRBV5-4 and TRBJ1-2, with a possible D match to TRBD1 (6 bases). CDR1 SGHNT and CDR2 YYREEE come from the germline V gene (reference sequence). CDR3 length: 13 residues. V lost 1 base to trimming and J lost 6 bases, with 10 bases between them.

V is TRBV20-1 and J is TRBJ1-3; D is unresolved. The V gene lost 5 bases and the J gene lost 0 bases, with 2 bases spanning the gap. The CDR3 has 11 amino acids. Germline CDR1 and CDR2: DFQATT and SNEGSKA (reference sequence). The chain's CDR3 is CSAYSGNTIYF. In nucleotides, the CDR3 is TGCAGTGCTTACTCTGGAAACACCATATATTTT.

This clone was picked up a small number of times. The gene calls are TRBV28 and TRBJ2-3; tentatively, D is TRBD1 or TRBD2 (5 bases each). Germline V gives CDR1 MDHEN, CDR2 SYDVKM. The CDR3 sequence is 12 residues long. The V and J ends lost 5 bases and 7 bases respectively, with 10 bases between them. The CDR3: CASSPPGHTQYF. The CDR3 DNA follows: TGTGCCAGCAGTCCCCCGGGGCATACGCAGTATTTT.

J is TRBJ1-2 and V is TRBV7-2; no reliable D call. CDR3 length equals 14 residues. V was trimmed by 0 bases and J by 8 bases, leaving 13 bases between them. Germline V gene data show CDR1 as SGHTA and CDR2 as FQGNSA. The CDR3 loop is CASSLATASGGYTF. The CDR3 DNA sequence: TGTGCCAGCAGCTTAGCTACGGCTTCGGGCGGCTACACCTTC.

This rearrangement joins TRBV4-1 to TRBJ2-1, with 8 positions matching TRBD2. The CDR3 spans 18 residues. Germline CDR1 MGHRA, CDR2 YSYEKL. With 1 base clipped from V and 13 bases from J, the junction kept 21 bases outside the gene matches. The CDR3 nucleotides read TGCGCCAGCAGCCAAGGATCTCTTGTTCGGGGGGGAGCCAGGTACCAGTTCTTC. It encodes CASSQGSLVRGGARYQFF.

V is TRBV5-6 and J is TRBJ1-5; the D is unclear. The length of the CDR3 is 15 residues. The V and J ends lost 0 bases and 9 bases respectively, with 16 bases between them. CDR1 is SGHDT, CDR2 YYEEEE, per germline. The CDR3 loop is CASSLGATSQRPQHF. The CDR3 DNA sequence: TGTGCCAGCAGCTTGGGGGCCACCTCCCAGCGGCCCCAGCATTTT.

The V gene is TRBV7-3, the J gene TRBJ2-3; D is uncertain. With 5 bases removed from V and 0 bases from J, the gap between germline ends came to 9 bases. The CDR3 spans 14 residues. Germline CDR1 is SGHTA and CDR2 is FQGTGA. This chain's CDR3 is CASSPPPSTDTQYF. DNA for the CDR3: TGTGCCAGCAGCCCACCCCCGAGCACAGATACGCAGTATTTT.

This clone was observed a handful of times. The chain links TRBV5-4 to TRBJ2-7; D is uncertain. Trimming took off 3 bases at V and 4 bases at J, with 8 bases between the two ends. Germline assignment: CDR1 SGHNT and CDR2 YYREEE (reference sequence). This CDR3 spans 12 amino acids. CDR3 nucleotide sequence: TGTGCCAGCAGCTATGTAGGATACGAGCAGTACTTC. Translation: CASSYVGYEQYF.

CDR3: CASSPRGQTQYF. CDR3 sequence (DNA): TGTGCCAGCTCACCAAGAGGTCAGACCCAGTACTTC. The rearrangement joins TRBV18 to TRBJ2-5; D ambiguous. The CDR3 runs to 12 residues. CDR1 is KGHSH, CDR2 LQKENI, per germline. Trimming removed 2 bases from V and 6 bases from J, with 7 bases in between.

The gene calls are TRBV13 and TRBJ2-3; D remains unclear. V was cut by 5 bases and J by 4 bases, with 7 bases left in between. Germline CDR1 reads PRHDT; CDR2 reads FYEKMQ (reference sequence). The CDR3 spans 12 residues. CDR3 sequence reads: CASSPFADTQYF. The DNA for the CDR3 is TGTGCCAGCAGCCCCTTCGCAGATACGCAGTATTTT.